These 15 T cell receptor beta chains share one sample of origin, sequenced in a study of cytomegalovirus exposure and HLA in healthy donors. It was with 60 Vbeta and 13 Jbeta primers that the PCR ran. Sequencing was performed with immunoSEQ multiplex PCR; in TCRdb, only in-frame clones are kept and a portion is missing. The sample consists of about 180,000 clones, about 84% of them appearing once. Input material: PBMCs. All receptors derive from a man between 18 and 29 years old in good health and CMV-seronegative.

In nucleotides, the CDR3 is TGTGCCAGCAGCCCTCGGGGGTCGGGGGAGCTGTTTTTT. Residues: CASSPRGSGELFF. V and J are TRBV11-3 and TRBJ2-2, with D possibly TRBD2 on 6 matching bases. V was pared by 5 bases and J by 8 bases, with 12 bases between. Germline assignment: CDR1 SGHNT and CDR2 YENEEA. The length of the CDR3 is 13 residues.

The CDR3 DNA is TGTGCCAGCAGCTTAGGACTAGCGGGAGGGCTTGAGCAGTTCTTC. This sequence encodes CASSLGLAGGLEQFF. The V and J genes are TRBV7-2 and TRBJ2-1, with 14 bases fitting TRBD2. V lost 1 base to trimming and J lost 9 bases; unmatched junction nucleotides: 2. Germline values: CDR1 SGHTA, CDR2 FQGNSA. The CDR3 has 15 residues.

This sequence joins TRBV7-2 and TRBJ2-2; D may be TRBD1 (6 bases). CDR1 is SGHTA and CDR2 is FQGNSA in the germline V gene. The CDR3 length is 17 residues. Trimming cost V 4 bases and J 0 bases, with 15 bases left between them. The CDR3 region is CASSSPRGHTNTGELFF. The CDR3, as DNA: TGTGCCAGCAGCTCCCCCAGGGGACACACGAACACCGGGGAGCTGTTTTTT.

The V call is TRBV4-1, the J call TRBJ1-1; D is ambiguous. CDR3 length: 14 amino acids. Germline V CDR1 and CDR2: MGHRA, YSYEKL. V lost 2 bases, J lost 0 bases, and 7 bases lay in between. Written as DNA, the CDR3 is TGCGCCAGCAGCCAAAACAGCTTGAACACTGAAGCTTTCTTT. Its protein product is CASSQNSLNTEAFF.

CDR3 in amino acids: CASSYRPEIYNSPLHF. The CDR3, as DNA: TGTGCCAGCAGTTATCGGCCGGAGATATATAATTCACCCCTCCACTTT. This chain links TRBV6-5 with TRBJ1-6; D unclear. The CDR3 spans 16 residues. V lost 3 bases and J 4 bases, leaving 13 bases between the germline ends. Per germline, CDR1 MNHEY and CDR2 SVGAGI.

V is TRBV30 and J is TRBJ2-7; weak D call: TRBD2 (5 bases). Trimming cost V 4 bases and J 3 bases, with 16 bases left between them. The CDR3 is made up of 14 amino acids. CDR1 is GTSNPN and CDR2 is SVGIG in the germline V gene (reference sequence). CDR3: CAWKKRNDNYEQYF. The CDR3 bases are TGTGCCTGGAAAAAGCGGAACGATAACTACGAGCAGTACTTC.

The V call is TRBV6-4, the J call TRBJ1-4, with 7 bases fitting TRBD1. The germline V gene encodes CDR1 MRHNA and CDR2 SNTAGT. The length of the CDR3 is 19 residues. V shed 0 bases and J 3 bases; nucleotides not matched to a gene: 13. The CDR3 region has the DNA TGTGCCAGCAGTGACTCTTCTAAGTTTGCCGGGACAGCTAATGAAAAACTGTTTTTT. It codes for CASSDSSKFAGTANEKLFF.

The gene calls are TRBV11-3 and TRBJ2-2; 13 nucleotides agree with TRBD2. V was pared by 5 bases and J by 5 bases, with 11 bases of the junction left unmatched. This CDR3 is built from 18 residues. Germline V CDR1 and CDR2: SGHNT, YENEEA. CDR3 protein: CASSPRLAGGVETGELFF. The CDR3 DNA sequence: TGTGCCAGCAGCCCTAGACTAGCGGGAGGCGTCGAGACCGGGGAGCTGTTTTTT. Complete variable domain (other parts from reference TRBV11-3 and TRBJ2-2): EAGVVQSPRYKIIEKKQPVAFWCNPISGHNTLYWYLQNLGQGPELLIRYENEEAVDDSQLPKDRFSAERLKGVDSTLKIQPAELGDSAVYLCASSPRLAGGVETGELFFGEGSRLTVL.

The chain is built from TRBV28 and TRBJ2-1; 12 nucleotides line up with TRBD2. Losses at the gene ends were 6 bases for V and 1 base for J; bases not matched to a gene: 4. The V gene's germline CDR1 is MDHEN and CDR2 SYDVKM. The CDR3 runs to 16 residues. The CDR3 loop is CASSLAGGGSYNEQFF. CDR3 DNA: TGTGCCAGCAGCCTAGCGGGAGGGGGGTCCTACAATGAGCAGTTCTTC. Full variable domain (outside the CDR3, taken from reference TRBV28 and TRBJ2-1): DVKVTQSSRYLVKRTGEKVFLECVQDMDHENMFWYRQDPGLGLRLIYFSYDVKMKEKGDIPEGYSVSREKKERFSLILESASTNQTSMYLCASSLAGGGSYNEQFFGPGTRLTVL.

The V gene is TRBV7-2, the J gene TRBJ2-1, with 7 bases that match TRBD1. CDR3 length: 16 residues. After removal of 5 bases from V and 3 bases from J, the junction contained 10 bases not matched to a gene. Germline loops: CDR1 SGHTA, CDR2 FQGNSA. This chain's CDR3 is CASSTNRGRGYNEQFF. DNA for the CDR3: TGTGCCAGCAGCACCAACAGGGGTCGGGGCTACAATGAGCAGTTCTTC.

The chain uses TRBV7-9 and TRBJ2-2; D is possibly TRBD1 (7 bases). Germline values: CDR1 SEHNR, CDR2 FQNEAQ (reference sequence). The CDR3 runs to 16 residues. The V end lost 6 bases, the J end lost 4 bases, and 18 bases lay between the germline ends. The CDR3: CASRNDQGGSTGELFF. Here the CDR3 DNA reads TGTGCCAGCAGAAATGACCAGGGGGGCAGCACCGGGGAGCTGTTTTTT.

V is TRBV30 and J is TRBJ2-5, with D uncertain. The J call may be mistaken, given a closer DNA end match to TRBJ2-7. The CDR3 runs to 12 residues. In germline, CDR1 is GTSNPN, CDR2 SVGIG (reference sequence). CDR3 amino acids: CAWSTLTYEQYF. The CDR3 DNA reads TGTGCCTGGAGTACGCTTACCTACGAGCAGTACTTC.

The chain uses TRBV7-3 and TRBJ2-7, with 7 bases lining up with TRBD1. This CDR3 is 13 amino acids long. V lost 1 base, J lost 6 bases, and 3 bases stayed unmatched. Germline CDR1 reads SGHTA; CDR2 reads FQGTGA. CDR3 residues: CASSLMSGGEQYF. CDR3 nucleotides: TGTGCCAGCAGCTTAATGTCAGGGGGCGAGCAGTACTTC.

V and J are TRBV18 and TRBJ1-2; 7 bases map to TRBD1. Germline loops: CDR1 KGHSH, CDR2 LQKENI. V lost 1 base to trimming and J lost 4 bases; unmatched junction nucleotides: 18. The CDR3 runs 19 residues. Written as DNA, the CDR3 is TGTGCCAGCTCACCACTTAGCTCCAGGGACAGCAATCCATCCTATGGCTACACCTTC. Encoded protein: CASSPLSSRDSNPSYGYTF.

The table lists this clone with a count of one. The V gene is TRBV18, the J gene TRBJ2-1, with a tentative D call TRBD1 (6 bases). The V gene lost 3 bases and the J gene lost 3 bases, with 18 bases spanning the gap. Looked up from germline, CDR1 is KGHSH and CDR2 is LQKENI. The CDR3 extends over 17 amino acids. CDR3 coding DNA: TGTGCCAGCTCACCGTTGGTGGCGGCCAGGGGCTACAATGAGCAGTTCTTC. The encoded protein is CASSPLVAARGYNEQFF.